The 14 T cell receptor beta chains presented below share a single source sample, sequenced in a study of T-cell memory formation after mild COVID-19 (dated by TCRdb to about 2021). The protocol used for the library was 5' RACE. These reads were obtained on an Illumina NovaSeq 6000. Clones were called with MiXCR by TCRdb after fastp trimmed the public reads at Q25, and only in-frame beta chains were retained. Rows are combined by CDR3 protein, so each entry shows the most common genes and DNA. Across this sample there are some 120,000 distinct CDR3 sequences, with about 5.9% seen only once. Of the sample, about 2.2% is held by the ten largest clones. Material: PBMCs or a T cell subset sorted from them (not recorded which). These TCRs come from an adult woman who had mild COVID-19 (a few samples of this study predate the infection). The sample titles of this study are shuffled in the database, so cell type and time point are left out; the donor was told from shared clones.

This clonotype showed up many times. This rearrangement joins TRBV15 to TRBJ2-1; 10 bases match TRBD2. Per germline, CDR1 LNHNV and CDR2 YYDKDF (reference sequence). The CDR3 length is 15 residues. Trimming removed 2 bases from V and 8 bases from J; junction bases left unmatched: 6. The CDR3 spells CATSRRSGREDEQFF. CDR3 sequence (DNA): TGTGCCACCAGCAGACGCAGCGGGAGGGAGGATGAGCAGTTCTTC.

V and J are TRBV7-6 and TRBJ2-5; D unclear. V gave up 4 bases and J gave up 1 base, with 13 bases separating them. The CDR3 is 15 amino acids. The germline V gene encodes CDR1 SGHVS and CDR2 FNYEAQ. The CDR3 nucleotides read TGTGCCAGCAGCTCGGATGGACGGATCCAAGAGACCCAGTACTTC. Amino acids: CASSSDGRIQETQYF.

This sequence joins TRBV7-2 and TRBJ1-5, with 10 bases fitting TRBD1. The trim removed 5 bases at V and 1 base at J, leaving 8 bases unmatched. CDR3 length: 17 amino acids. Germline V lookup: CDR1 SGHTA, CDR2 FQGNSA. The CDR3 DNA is TGTGCCAGCAGCCTGACAGGGGGCGCAGGGAGCAATCAGCCCCAGCATTTT. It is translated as CASSLTGGAGSNQPQHF.

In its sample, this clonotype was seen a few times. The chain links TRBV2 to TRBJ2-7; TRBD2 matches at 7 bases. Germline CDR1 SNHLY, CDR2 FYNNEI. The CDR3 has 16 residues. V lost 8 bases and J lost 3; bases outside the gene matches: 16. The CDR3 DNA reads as TGTGCCAGCGCACGTGCCGGGCTAGCGGAGGTCTACGAGCAGTACTTC. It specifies CASARAGLAEVYEQYF.

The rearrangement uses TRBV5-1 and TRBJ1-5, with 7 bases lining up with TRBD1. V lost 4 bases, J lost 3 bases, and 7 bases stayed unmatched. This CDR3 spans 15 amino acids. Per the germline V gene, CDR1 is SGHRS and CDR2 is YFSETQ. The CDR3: CASSTGTANNQPQHF. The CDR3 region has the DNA TGCGCCAGCAGCACCGGGACAGCCAACAATCAGCCCCAGCATTTT.

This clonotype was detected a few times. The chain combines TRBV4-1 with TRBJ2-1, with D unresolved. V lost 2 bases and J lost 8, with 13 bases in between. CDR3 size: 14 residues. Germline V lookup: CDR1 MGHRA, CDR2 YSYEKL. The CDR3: CASSQLPKVHEQFF. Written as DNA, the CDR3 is TGCGCCAGCAGCCAACTCCCGAAGGTTCATGAGCAGTTCTTC.

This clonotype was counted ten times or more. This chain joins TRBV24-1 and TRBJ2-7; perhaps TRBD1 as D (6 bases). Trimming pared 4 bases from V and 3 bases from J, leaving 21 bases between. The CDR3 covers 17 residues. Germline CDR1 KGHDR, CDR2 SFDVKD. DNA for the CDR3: TGTGCCACCAGTGACCCCGTCGAGGGCAGGGGAAACTACGAGCAGTACTTC. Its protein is CATSDPVEGRGNYEQYF.

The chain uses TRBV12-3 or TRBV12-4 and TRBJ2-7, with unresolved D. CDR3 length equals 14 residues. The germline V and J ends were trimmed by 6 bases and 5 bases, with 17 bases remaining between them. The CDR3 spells CASSPSRLWDEQYF. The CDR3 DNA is TGTGCCAGCAGCCCATCTAGACTCTGGGACGAGCAGTACTTC.

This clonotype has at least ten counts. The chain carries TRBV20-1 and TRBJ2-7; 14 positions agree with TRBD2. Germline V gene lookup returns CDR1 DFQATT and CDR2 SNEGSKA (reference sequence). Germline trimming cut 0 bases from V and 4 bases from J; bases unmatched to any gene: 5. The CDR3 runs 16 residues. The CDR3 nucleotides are TGCAGTGCTAGAGACGGGACTAGCGGGAGTGGGTACGAGCAGTACTTC. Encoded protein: CSARDGTSGSGYEQYF.

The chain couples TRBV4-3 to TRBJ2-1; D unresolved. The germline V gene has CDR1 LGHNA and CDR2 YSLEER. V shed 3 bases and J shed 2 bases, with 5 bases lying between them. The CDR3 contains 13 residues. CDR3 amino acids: CASSHDTYNEQFF. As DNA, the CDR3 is TGCGCCAGCAGCCACGACACCTACAATGAGCAGTTCTTC.

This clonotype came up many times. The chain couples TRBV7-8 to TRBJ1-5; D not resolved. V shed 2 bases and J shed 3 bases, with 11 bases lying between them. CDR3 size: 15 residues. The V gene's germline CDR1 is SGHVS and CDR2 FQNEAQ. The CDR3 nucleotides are TGTGCCAGCAGCTTAAACGGGTTGGACAATCAGCCCCAGCATTTT. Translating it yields CASSLNGLDNQPQHF.

Here the CDR3 reads CAWGRTYEQYF. CDR3 coding DNA: TGTGCCTGGGGGAGAACCTACGAGCAGTACTTC. The rearrangement uses TRBV30 and TRBJ2-7; the D gene is possibly TRBD2 (5 bases). Germline loops: CDR1 GTSNPN, CDR2 SVGIG (reference sequence). The CDR3 length is 11 residues. V was trimmed by 5 bases and J by 2 bases, leaving 7 bases between them.

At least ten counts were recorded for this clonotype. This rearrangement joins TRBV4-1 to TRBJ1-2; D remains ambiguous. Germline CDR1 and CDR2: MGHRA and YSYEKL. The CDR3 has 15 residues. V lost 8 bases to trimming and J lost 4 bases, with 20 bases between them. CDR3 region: CASRTSDTYSYGYTF. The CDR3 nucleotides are TGCGCCAGCCGAACTTCCGATACTTACTCCTATGGCTACACCTTC.

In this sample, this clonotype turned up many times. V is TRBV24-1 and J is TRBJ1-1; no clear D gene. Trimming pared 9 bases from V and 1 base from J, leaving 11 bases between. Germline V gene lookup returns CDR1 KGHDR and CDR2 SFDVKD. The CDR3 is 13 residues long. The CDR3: CATPRPPNTEAFF. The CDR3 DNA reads TGTGCCACCCCGCGACCGCCGAACACTGAAGCTTTCTTT.